Below, one T cell receptor beta chain is given with its context. The antigen remains unidentified. The data stem from a study of CD8+ T cells in alopecia areata. In the study overall: Scoring of severity for treated patients was based on percentage of affected scalp area.

Study-level points and caveats: Sequencing of scalp tissue also captures the resident alphabeta T cells of normal skin. Scalp clonality decreased significantly with tofacitinib, and so did expanded CD8+ clones among the top 100.

Extraction and reverse transcription of RNA yielded cDNA as the sequencing template. Using immunoSEQ multiplex PCR, the repertoire was profiled, and TCRdb retains in-frame clones only, with some absent. The table lists about 180,000 clones, 58% of them singletons. Treatment indicated: oral pan-JAK inhibitor, 5-10 mg twice daily. The CDR3 runs to 14 residues. With V trimmed by 4 bases and J by 7 bases, 8 bases remained unmatched. Germline V gives CDR1 SGHVS, CDR2 FNYEAQ. This TCR was recovered from a human donor with alopecia areata. The chain has TRBV7-6 and TRBJ2-5, with 8 bases lining up with TRBD1. Sequenced material: CD4+ T cells sorted from blood, taken between weeks 55 and 65, from a patient treated with tofacitinib. The CDR3 coding sequence is TGTGCCAGCAGCTCTGTGGGACAGGAGGGGACCCAGTACTTC. Protein sequence: CASSSVGQEGTQYF.